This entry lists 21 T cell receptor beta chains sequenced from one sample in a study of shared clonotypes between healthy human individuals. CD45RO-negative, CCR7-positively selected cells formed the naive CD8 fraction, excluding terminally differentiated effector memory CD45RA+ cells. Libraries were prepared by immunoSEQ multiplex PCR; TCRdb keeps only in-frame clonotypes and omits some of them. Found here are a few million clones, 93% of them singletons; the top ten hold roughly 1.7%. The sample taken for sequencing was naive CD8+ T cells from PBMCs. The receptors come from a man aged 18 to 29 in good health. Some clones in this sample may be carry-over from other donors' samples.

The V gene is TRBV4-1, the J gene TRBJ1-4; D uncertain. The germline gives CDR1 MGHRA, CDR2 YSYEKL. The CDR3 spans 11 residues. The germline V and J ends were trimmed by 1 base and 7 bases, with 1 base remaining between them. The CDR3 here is CASSQGEKLFF. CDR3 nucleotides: TGCGCCAGCAGCCAAGGTGAAAAACTGTTTTTT.

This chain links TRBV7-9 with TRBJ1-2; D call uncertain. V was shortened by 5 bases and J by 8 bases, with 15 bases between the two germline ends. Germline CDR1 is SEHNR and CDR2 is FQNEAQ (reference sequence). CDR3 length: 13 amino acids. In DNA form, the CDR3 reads TGTGCCAGCAGCCCCCTAAGGGAGGAGGGCTACACCTTC. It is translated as CASSPLREEGYTF.

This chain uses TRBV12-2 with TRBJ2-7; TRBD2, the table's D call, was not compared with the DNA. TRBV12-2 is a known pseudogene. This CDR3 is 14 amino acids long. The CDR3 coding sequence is TGTGCAAGTCGCTTAGCGGGAGTGAAAGCCGAGCAGTACTTC. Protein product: CASRLAGVKAEQYF.

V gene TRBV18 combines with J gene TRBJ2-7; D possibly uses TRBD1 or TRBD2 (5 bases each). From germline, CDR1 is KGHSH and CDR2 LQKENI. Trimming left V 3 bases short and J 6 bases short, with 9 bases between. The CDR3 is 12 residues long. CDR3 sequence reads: CASSPGDGEQYF. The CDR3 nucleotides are TGTGCCAGCTCACCGGGGGACGGCGAGCAGTACTTC.

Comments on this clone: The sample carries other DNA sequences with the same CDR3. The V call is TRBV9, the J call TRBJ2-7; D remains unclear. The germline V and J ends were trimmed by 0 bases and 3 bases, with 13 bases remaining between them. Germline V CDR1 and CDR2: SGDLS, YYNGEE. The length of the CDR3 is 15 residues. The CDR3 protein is CASSVGVAASYEQYF. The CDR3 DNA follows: TGTGCCAGCAGCGTAGGGGTCGCGGCAAGCTACGAGCAGTACTTC.

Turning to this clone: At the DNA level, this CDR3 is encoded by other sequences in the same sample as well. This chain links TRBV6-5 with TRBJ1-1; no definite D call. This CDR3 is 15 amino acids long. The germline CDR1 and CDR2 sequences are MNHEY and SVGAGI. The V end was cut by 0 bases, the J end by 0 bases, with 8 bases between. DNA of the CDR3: TGTGCCAGCAGTTACTCGGATTTCATGAACACTGAAGCTTTCTTT. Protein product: CASSYSDFMNTEAFF.

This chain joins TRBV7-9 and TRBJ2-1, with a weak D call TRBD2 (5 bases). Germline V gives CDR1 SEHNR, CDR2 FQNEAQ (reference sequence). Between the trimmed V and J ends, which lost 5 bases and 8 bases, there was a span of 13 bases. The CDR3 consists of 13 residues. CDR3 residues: CASSPLERDEQFF. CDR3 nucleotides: TGTGCCAGCAGCCCACTGGAGAGGGATGAGCAGTTCTTC.

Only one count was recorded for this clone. The CDR3 region has the DNA TGTGCCAGCAGTGGGCTAGCGGAAGAGACCCAGTACTTC. This encodes CASSGLAEETQYF. The chain couples TRBV27 to TRBJ2-5; 7 bases are shared with TRBD2. V lost 5 bases and J lost 3; bases outside the gene matches: 3. Germline V gene sequence: CDR1 MNHEY, CDR2 SMNVEV (reference sequence). CDR3 length equals 13 residues.

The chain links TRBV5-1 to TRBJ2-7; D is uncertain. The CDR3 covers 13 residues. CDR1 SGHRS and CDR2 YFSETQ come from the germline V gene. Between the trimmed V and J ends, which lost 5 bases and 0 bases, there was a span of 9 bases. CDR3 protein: CASRPQSSYEQYF. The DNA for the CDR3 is TGCGCCAGCAGGCCACAGTCCTCCTACGAGCAGTACTTC. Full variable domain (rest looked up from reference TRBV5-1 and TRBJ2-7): KAGVTQTPRYLIKTRGQQVTLSCSPISGHRSVSWYQQTPGQGLQFLFEYFSETQRNKGNFPGRFSGRQFSNSRSEMNVSTLELGDSALYLCASRPQSSYEQYFGPGTRLTVT.

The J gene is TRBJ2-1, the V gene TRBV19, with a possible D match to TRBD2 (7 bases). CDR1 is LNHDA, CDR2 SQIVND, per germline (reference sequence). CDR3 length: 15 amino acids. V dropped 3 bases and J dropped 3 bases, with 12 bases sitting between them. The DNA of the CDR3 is TGTGCCAGTAGTATGTGGGGGGGGCGCTACAATGAGCAGTTCTTC. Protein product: CASSMWGGRYNEQFF. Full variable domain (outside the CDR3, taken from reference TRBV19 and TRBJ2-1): DGGITQSPKYLFRKEGQNVTLSCEQNLNHDAMYWYRQDPGQGLRLIYYSQIVNDFQKGDIAEGYSVSREKKESFPLTVTSAQKNPTAFYLCASSMWGGRYNEQFFGPGTRLTVL.

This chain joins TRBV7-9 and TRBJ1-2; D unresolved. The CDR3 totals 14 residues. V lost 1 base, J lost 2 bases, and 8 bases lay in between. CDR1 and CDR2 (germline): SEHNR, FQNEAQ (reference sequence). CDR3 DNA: TGTGCCAGCAGCTTAGTTCAGAGAAACTATGGCTACACCTTC. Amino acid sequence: CASSLVQRNYGYTF.

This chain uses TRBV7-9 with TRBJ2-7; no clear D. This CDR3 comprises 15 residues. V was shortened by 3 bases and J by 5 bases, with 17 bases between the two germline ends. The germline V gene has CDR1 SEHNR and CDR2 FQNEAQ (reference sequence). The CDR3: CASSFGAPTSDEQYF. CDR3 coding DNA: TGTGCCAGCAGCTTTGGAGCTCCAACGAGCGACGAGCAGTACTTC. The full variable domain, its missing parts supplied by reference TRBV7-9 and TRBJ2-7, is DTGVSQNPRHKITKRGQNVTFRCDPISEHNRLYWYRQTLGQGPEFLTYFQNEAQLEKSRLLSDRFSAERPKGSFSTLEIQRTEQGDSAMYLCASSFGAPTSDEQYFGPGTRLTVT.

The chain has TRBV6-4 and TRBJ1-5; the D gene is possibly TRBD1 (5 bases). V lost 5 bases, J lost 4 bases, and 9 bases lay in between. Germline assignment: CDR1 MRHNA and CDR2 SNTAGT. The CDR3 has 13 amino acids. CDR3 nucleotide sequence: TGTGCCAGCAGTCCGGGACCTAATCAGCCCCAGCATTTT. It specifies CASSPGPNQPQHF.

The CDR3 region has the DNA TGTGCCATCAGTGAGGGGCACGGAGCATACGAGCAGTACTTC. It is translated as CAISEGHGAYEQYF. J is TRBJ2-7 and V is TRBV10-3, with D unclear. Germline V gene data show CDR1 as ENHRY and CDR2 as SYGVKD. V lost 2 bases to trimming and J lost 4 bases, with 12 bases between them. The CDR3 is made up of 14 amino acids.

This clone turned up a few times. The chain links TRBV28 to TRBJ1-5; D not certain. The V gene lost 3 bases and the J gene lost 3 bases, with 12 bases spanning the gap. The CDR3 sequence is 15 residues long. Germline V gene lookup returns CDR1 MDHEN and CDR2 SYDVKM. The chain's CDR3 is CASSLSVGYNQPQHF. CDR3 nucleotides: TGTGCCAGCAGTTTGTCAGTGGGATACAATCAGCCCCAGCATTTT.

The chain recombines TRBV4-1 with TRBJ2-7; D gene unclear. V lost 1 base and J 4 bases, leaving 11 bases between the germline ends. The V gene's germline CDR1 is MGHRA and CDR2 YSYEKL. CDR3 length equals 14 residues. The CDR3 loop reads CASSQVGNRYEQYF. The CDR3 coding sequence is TGCGCCAGCAGCCAAGTAGGGAACCGTTACGAGCAGTACTTC.

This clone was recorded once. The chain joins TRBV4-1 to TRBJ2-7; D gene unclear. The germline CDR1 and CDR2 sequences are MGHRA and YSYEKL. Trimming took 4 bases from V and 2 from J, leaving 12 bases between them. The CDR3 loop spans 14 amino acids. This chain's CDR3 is CASSLRSEPYEQYF. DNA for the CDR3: TGCGCCAGCAGCCTTCGATCGGAACCCTACGAGCAGTACTTC.

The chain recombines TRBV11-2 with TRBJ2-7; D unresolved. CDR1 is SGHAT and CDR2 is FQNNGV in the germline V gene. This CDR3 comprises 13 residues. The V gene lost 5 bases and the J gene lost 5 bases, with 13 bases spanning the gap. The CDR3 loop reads CASSPSERDEQYF. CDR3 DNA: TGTGCCAGCAGCCCATCCGAAAGGGACGAGCAGTACTTC.

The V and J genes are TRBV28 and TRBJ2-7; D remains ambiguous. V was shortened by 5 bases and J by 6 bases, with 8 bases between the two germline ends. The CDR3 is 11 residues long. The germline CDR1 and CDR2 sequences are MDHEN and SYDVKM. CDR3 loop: CASSQLREQYF. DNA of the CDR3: TGTGCCAGCAGTCAGTTACGCGAGCAGTACTTC.

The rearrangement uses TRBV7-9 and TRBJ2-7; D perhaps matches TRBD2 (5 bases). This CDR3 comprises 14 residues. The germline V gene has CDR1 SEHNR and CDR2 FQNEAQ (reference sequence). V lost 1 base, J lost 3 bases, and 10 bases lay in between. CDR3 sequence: CASSLVGEIYEQYF. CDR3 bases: TGTGCCAGCAGCTTAGTCGGGGAGATCTACGAGCAGTACTTC. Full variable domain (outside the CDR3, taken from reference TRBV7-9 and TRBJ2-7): DTGVSQNPRHKITKRGQNVTFRCDPISEHNRLYWYRQTLGQGPEFLTYFQNEAQLEKSRLLSDRFSAERPKGSFSTLEIQRTEQGDSAMYLCASSLVGEIYEQYFGPGTRLTVT.

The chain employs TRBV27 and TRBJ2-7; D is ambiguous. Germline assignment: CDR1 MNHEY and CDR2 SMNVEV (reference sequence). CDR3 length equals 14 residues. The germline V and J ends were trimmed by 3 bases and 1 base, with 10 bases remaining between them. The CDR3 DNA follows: TGTGCCAGCAGTTTGGTTCACCCTTCCTACGAGCAGTACTTC. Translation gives CASSLVHPSYEQYF.